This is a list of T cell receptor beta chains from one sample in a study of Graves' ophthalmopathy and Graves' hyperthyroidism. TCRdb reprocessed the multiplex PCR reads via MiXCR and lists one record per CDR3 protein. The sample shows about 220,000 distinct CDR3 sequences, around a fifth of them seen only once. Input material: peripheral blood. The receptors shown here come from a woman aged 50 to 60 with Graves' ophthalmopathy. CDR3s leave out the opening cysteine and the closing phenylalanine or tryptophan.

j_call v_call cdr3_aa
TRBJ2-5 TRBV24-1 ATSDAGTRDQETQY
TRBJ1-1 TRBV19 ASNRDGRANTEAF
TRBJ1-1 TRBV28 ASSPGGGGITEAF
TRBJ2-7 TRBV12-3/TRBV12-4 ASSLVSYEQY
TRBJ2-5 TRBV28 ASSSLLTSYQETQY
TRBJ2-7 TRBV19 ASSTTSGSHEQY
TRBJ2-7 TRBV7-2 ASSTRRATYEQY
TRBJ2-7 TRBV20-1 SAQTSGISGWGSYEQY
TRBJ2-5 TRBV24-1 ATSDPNSGVETQY
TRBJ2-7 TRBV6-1 ASDLDRGSGEQY
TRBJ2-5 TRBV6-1 ASSERGTGAETQY
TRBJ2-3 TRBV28 ASSGQGADTQY
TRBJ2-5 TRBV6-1 ASSEEGRAGGSETQY
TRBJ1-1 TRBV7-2 ASSDRQGTEAF
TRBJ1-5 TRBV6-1 ASSEVRTSNQPQH
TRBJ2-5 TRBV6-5 ASSSTSGQQETQY
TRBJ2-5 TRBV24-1 ATGEPGHQAGETQY
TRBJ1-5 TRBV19 ASSQSRGQPQH
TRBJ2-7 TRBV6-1 AARAILSYEQY
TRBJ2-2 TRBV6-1 ASSEAWVGELF
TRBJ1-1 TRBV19 ASRWRANTEAF
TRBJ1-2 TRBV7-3 ASSPATVTSSGYT
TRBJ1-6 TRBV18 ASSPLGEDSPLH
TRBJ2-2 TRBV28 AGGRGANTGELF
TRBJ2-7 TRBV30 ALNKGALGEQY
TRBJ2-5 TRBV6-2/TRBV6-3 ASSYMETQY
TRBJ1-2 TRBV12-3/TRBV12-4 ASSSQAIYGYT
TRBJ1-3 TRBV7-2 ASSNDSGNTIY
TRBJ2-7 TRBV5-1 ASSLVAGTYEQY
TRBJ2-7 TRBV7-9 ASSLGGDRGYEQY
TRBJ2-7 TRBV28 ASSFGLASYEQY
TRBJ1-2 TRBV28 ASSPYPPTGSGYT
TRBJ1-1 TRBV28 ASSFIITEAF
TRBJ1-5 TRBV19 ASSTQGGSNQPQH
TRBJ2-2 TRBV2 ASRVYTGELF
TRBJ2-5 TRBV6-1 ASSVTSGSGRETQY
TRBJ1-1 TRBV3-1 ASSQQGPAEAF
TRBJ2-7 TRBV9 ASSVTDRLEHEQY
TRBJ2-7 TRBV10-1 ASKIDPHYEQY